The present TCR beta chain was sequenced within a study of T cell repertoires in cytomegalovirus infection. Regarding the study as a whole: Public TCR beta family frequency separated CMV-and-HLA carriers, including in an independent cohort.

TCRdb analysed the reads with MiXCR anew, one entry per CDR3 protein. The table has about 740,000 distinct CDR3 sequences, 35% seen once; the top ten hold around 2.8%. From germline, CDR1 is MNHNY and CDR2 SVGAGI (reference sequence). V lost 2 bases and J 4 bases, leaving 8 bases between the germline ends. The CDR3 runs 13 residues. Only a few counts were recorded for this clonotype. Its antigen is as yet unknown. The V call is TRBV6-6, the J call TRBJ1-1; D is ambiguous. Input material: PBMCs. The receptor's source is a human donor in good health (CMV status not recorded). Some clones in this sample may be carry-over from other donors' samples. For the CDR3, the DNA is TGTGCCAGCAGTTACGCGGCGGGCACTGAAGCTTTCTTT. This codes for CASSYAAGTEAFF.